These 12 T cell receptor beta chains originate from one sample sequenced in a study of cytomegalovirus exposure and HLA in healthy donors (TCRdb year 2017). Library preparation used the immunoSEQ multiplex PCR assay. For the multiplex PCR, a mixture combining 60 forward primers for TCR Vbeta segments and 13 reverse primers for TCR Jbeta segments was used. In TCRdb, the immuneACCESS table is reduced to in-frame sequences with V and J assigned. These tables do not hold every clone; where another copy was compared, an unresolved V gene accounts for under half, and the others remain unexplained. Within this sample are about 130,000 clones, with 77% of them counted one time only. The ten most abundant clones make up roughly 4.2% of the sample. Specimen: PBMCs. These receptor sequences come from a male donor in good health and CMV-seropositive.

V is TRBV5-1 and J is TRBJ2-5; D might be TRBD1 (6 bases). V was cut by 5 bases and J by 0 bases, with 14 bases left in between. The length of the CDR3 is 15 residues. Looked up from germline, CDR1 is SGHRS and CDR2 is YFSETQ. CDR3 sequence (DNA): TGCGCCAGCAGGAGGACAGAGGGTTACCAAGAGACCCAGTACTTC. It translates to CASRRTEGYQETQYF.

This clone is a singleton in its sample. The chain combines TRBV5-1 with TRBJ2-1; 11 nucleotides agree with TRBD2. V lost 4 bases, J lost 6 bases, and 6 bases stayed unmatched. Germline assignment: CDR1 SGHRS and CDR2 YFSETQ. CDR3 length equals 15 residues. The CDR3 loop reads CASSVSGGAVNEQFF. The DNA of the CDR3 is TGCGCCAGCAGCGTTAGCGGGGGGGCAGTCAATGAGCAGTTCTTC.

The chain carries TRBV7-2 and TRBJ1-4; D uncertain. The CDR3 covers 15 residues. V dropped 5 bases and J dropped 5 bases, with 15 bases sitting between them. Per germline, CDR1 SGHTA and CDR2 FQGNSA. In DNA, the CDR3 is TGTGCCAGCAGCCTCGGCGGCGGCTACAATGAAAAACTGTTTTTT. Translated: CASSLGGGYNEKLFF.

The chain carries TRBV6-1 and TRBJ1-1; tentatively, D is TRBD1 (6 bases). The V and J ends lost 5 bases and 2 bases respectively, with 12 bases between them. CDR3 length: 14 residues. Germline CDR1 is MNHNS and CDR2 is SASEGT. The CDR3 nucleotides are TGTGCCAGCAGTCAACAGGGAATCAACACTGAAGCTTTCTTT. This gives the protein CASSQQGINTEAFF.

The gene calls are TRBV19 and TRBJ2-7; 10 bases are a match to TRBD2. The J segment lost 4 bases and the V segment lost 5 bases, leaving 5 bases of the junction unmatched. The CDR3 runs 14 residues. Germline V CDR1 and CDR2: LNHDA, SQIVND (reference sequence). As DNA, the CDR3 is TGTGCCAGTAGTCCTTCTAGCGGGGGTTACGAGCAGTACTTC. It yields the protein CASSPSSGGYEQYF. Complete variable domain (other parts from reference TRBV19 and TRBJ2-7): DGGITQSPKYLFRKEGQNVTLSCEQNLNHDAMYWYRQDPGQGLRLIYYSQIVNDFQKGDIAEGYSVSREKKESFPLTVTSAQKNPTAFYLCASSPSSGGYEQYFGPGTRLTVT.

The V and J genes are TRBV5-5 and TRBJ2-1, with D maybe TRBD2 (5 bases). This CDR3 comprises 14 residues. Trimming cost V 0 bases and J 5 bases, with 9 bases left between them. CDR1 is SGHKS and CDR2 is YYEKEE in the germline V gene (reference sequence). CDR3 coding DNA: TGTGCCAGCAGCTTGGGGGCGAGGGACAATGAGCAGTTCTTC. Residues: CASSLGARDNEQFF. Looking up the rest from reference TRBV5-5 and TRBJ2-1 gives the full variable domain: DAGVTQSPTHLIKTRGQQVTLRCSPISGHKSVSWYQQVLGQGPQFIFQYYEKEERGRGNFPDRFSARQFPNYSSELNVNALLLGDSALYLCASSLGARDNEQFFGPGTRLTVL.

CDR3 residues: CASSEGLAGNKNIQYF. The CDR3 bases are TGTGCCAGCAGTGAAGGACTAGCGGGGAACAAAAACATTCAGTACTTC. The chain couples TRBV2 to TRBJ2-4, with 11 positions matching TRBD2. J lost 3 bases, V lost 1 base, and 2 bases had no gene match. Germline V gives CDR1 SNHLY, CDR2 FYNNEI. The CDR3 is 16 amino acids. The entire variable domain, with the rest obtained from reference TRBV2 and TRBJ2-4, is as follows: EPEVTQTPSHQVTQMGQEVILRCVPISNHLYFYWYRQILGQKVEFLVSFYNNEISEKSEIFDDQFSVERPDGSNFTLKIRSTKLEDSAMYFCASSEGLAGNKNIQYFGAGTRLSVL.

In its sample, this clone is medium-sized (0.01 to 0.1%). The chain employs TRBV28 and TRBJ1-4, with a tentative D call TRBD1 (6 bases). This CDR3 has 14 amino acids. The germline V gene has CDR1 MDHEN and CDR2 SYDVKM. The V gene lost 2 bases and the J gene lost 7 bases, with 11 bases spanning the gap. The CDR3 DNA follows: TGTGCCAGCAGTTTAGCAGGGGAAGTTGAAAAACTGTTTTTT. It translates to CASSLAGEVEKLFF.

The sample holds a few counts of this clone. The chain combines TRBV19 with TRBJ1-1; D remains unclear. The CDR3 has 11 amino acids. Germline CDR1 and CDR2: LNHDA and SQIVND (reference sequence). Trimming removed 5 bases from V and 3 bases from J, with 4 bases in between. The CDR3 DNA reads TGTGCCAGTAGTTCATACACTGAAGCTTTCTTT. This gives the protein CASSSYTEAFF.

V usage is TRBV5-1 and J usage is TRBJ2-2; D might be TRBD1 (5 bases). Germline assignment: CDR1 SGHRS and CDR2 YFSETQ. V dropped 1 base and J dropped 8 bases, with 6 bases sitting between them. The CDR3 runs 12 residues. The CDR3 DNA follows: TGCGCCAGCAGCTTGCAGGGTGGGGAGCTGTTTTTT. This sequence encodes CASSLQGGELFF.

The chain combines TRBV28 with TRBJ1-2; D call uncertain. Trimming pared 2 bases from V and 4 bases from J, leaving 14 bases between. Germline lookup yields CDR1 MDHEN and CDR2 SYDVKM. This CDR3 spans 15 amino acids. The CDR3 DNA reads as TGTGCCAGCAGTTTAAGGCCGACGGAGGCCTATGGCTACACCTTC. Translating it yields CASSLRPTEAYGYTF.

This clone was seen a single time. The chain is built from TRBV27 and TRBJ2-7; 12 bases are shared with TRBD2. From germline, CDR1 is MNHEY and CDR2 SMNVEV (reference sequence). The CDR3 is 16 residues long. V shed 5 bases, J shed 0 bases, and the junction held 5 bases outside the gene matches. CDR3 in amino acids: CASSPRTSGISYEQYF. The CDR3 coding sequence is TGTGCCAGCAGTCCTCGGACTAGCGGGATCTCCTACGAGCAGTACTTC.